Below are 27 T cell receptor beta chains sequenced from a single sample in a study of blood T cell repertoires in COVID-19. Profiling relied on immunoSEQ multiplex PCR, and the TCRdb table lists in-frame clones only, not all of them. The sample includes approximately 230,000 clones, 86% seen only once; the top ten take around 2.2%. The sample taken for sequencing was peripheral blood. The receptors originated from a man aged 30 to 45 who had recovered from COVID-19.

This clone was observed many times. The rearrangement links TRBV2 to TRBJ2-2; unclear D gene. Trimming removed 2 bases at V and 1 base at J, with 8 bases between. Germline V gene lookup returns CDR1 SNHLY and CDR2 FYNNEI. This CDR3 has 15 residues. The CDR3 is CASSESARNTGELFF. CDR3 nucleotides: TGTGCCAGCAGTGAATCCGCCAGGAACACCGGGGAGCTGTTTTTT.

The chain uses TRBV5-1 and TRBJ2-2, with TRBD2 matching 10 bases. Germline values: CDR1 SGHRS, CDR2 YFSETQ. J lost 3 bases, V lost 6 bases, and 8 bases had no gene match. The CDR3 is 16 residues long. The CDR3 DNA sequence: TGCGCCAGCATAGCGCGACTAGCGGGTGACACCGGGGAGCTGTTTTTT. It yields the protein CASIARLAGDTGELFF.

This clone showed up just a few times. The genes are TRBV24-1 and TRBJ1-2, with 7 bases fitting TRBD1. Germline CDR1 reads KGHDR; CDR2 reads SFDVKD. This CDR3 spans 14 amino acids. The V gene end was trimmed by 3 bases and the J gene end by 1 base; junction bases not matched to a gene: 1. CDR3 amino acids: CATSDGDSNYGYTF. DNA of the CDR3: TGTGCCACCAGTGATGGGGACAGTAACTATGGCTACACCTTC.

The rearrangement uses TRBV7-9 and TRBJ1-2; 7 bases line up with TRBD1. The CDR3 has 14 amino acids. Losses at the gene ends were 4 bases for V and 4 bases for J; bases not matched to a gene: 6. Germline-derived CDR1 and CDR2 are SEHNR and FQNEAQ (reference sequence). As DNA, the CDR3 is TGTGCCAGCAGCTCAAAGGGGGCTGGCTATGGCTACACCTTC. Encoded protein: CASSSKGAGYGYTF.

The J gene is TRBJ1-1, the V gene TRBV18; D remains ambiguous. This CDR3 spans 14 amino acids. Trimming shortened V by 1 base and J by 1 base, and 7 bases separated the two germline ends. The germline CDR1 and CDR2 sequences are KGHSH and LQKENI. This chain's CDR3 is CASSPLQSNTEAFF. The CDR3 DNA follows: TGTGCCAGCTCACCACTACAGTCGAACACTGAAGCTTTCTTT.

The V and J genes are TRBV6-6 and TRBJ2-7, with 7 bases that match TRBD1. Trimming at V came to 4 bases and at J to 0 bases, leaving 3 bases not matched to a gene. The CDR3 has 14 residues. Per the germline V gene, CDR1 is MNHNY and CDR2 is SVGAGI (reference sequence). The CDR3 DNA reads TGTGCCAGCAGTTGGGACAGAAGCTCCTACGAGCAGTACTTC. Its translation: CASSWDRSSYEQYF.

The rearrangement uses TRBV29-1 and TRBJ2-1; 9 bases fit TRBD1. The CDR3 covers 11 residues. CDR1 is SQVTM, CDR2 ANQGSEA, per germline. The CDR3 DNA reads TGCCTTCGGACAGGGGACGGTGAGCAGTTCTTC. Residues: CLRTGDGEQFF.

The rearrangement uses TRBV6-5 and TRBJ1-2; a possible D gene is TRBD1 (6 bases). Trimming took off 5 bases at V and 0 bases at J, with 7 bases between the two ends. Germline CDR1 reads MNHEY; CDR2 reads SVGAGI. The CDR3 runs to 13 residues. The CDR3 sequence: CASSRTANYGYTF. The DNA of the CDR3 is TGTGCCAGCAGTCGGACAGCTAACTATGGCTACACCTTC.

This clone was counted only a few times. This chain connects TRBV19 to TRBJ1-2; D gene unclear. V dropped 4 bases and J dropped 6 bases, with 12 bases sitting between them. The length of the CDR3 is 13 residues. CDR1 and CDR2 from the germline V gene are LNHDA and SQIVND (reference sequence). The CDR3 DNA follows: TGTGCCAGTAGTAGAGGCACCCGCGATGGCTACACCTTC. Translation: CASSRGTRDGYTF.

The chain is built from TRBV14 and TRBJ1-1, with D unclear. V lost 3 bases and J lost 6, with 8 bases in between. The length of the CDR3 is 12 residues. Germline CDR1 reads SGHDN; CDR2 reads FVKESK. CDR3 residues: CASSHMGAEAFF. The CDR3, as DNA: TGTGCCAGCAGCCACATGGGCGCTGAAGCTTTCTTT. The full variable domain, its missing parts supplied by reference TRBV14 and TRBJ1-1, is EAGVTQFPSHSVIEKGQTVTLRCDPISGHDNLYWYRRVMGKEIKFLLHFVKESKQDESGMPNNRFLAERTGGTYSTLKVQPAELEDSGVYFCASSHMGAEAFFGQGTRLTVV.

The V call is TRBV10-2, the J call TRBJ1-5, with D hard to call. This CDR3 contains 13 residues. V was trimmed by 0 bases and J by 7 bases, leaving 7 bases between them. Per germline, CDR1 WSHSY and CDR2 SAAADI. The chain's CDR3 is CASSESAGQPQHF. In DNA form, the CDR3 reads TGCGCCAGCAGTGAGTCCGCAGGACAGCCCCAGCATTTT.

The genes are TRBV15 and TRBJ1-6; 7 positions match TRBD1. Trimming removed 4 bases from V and 0 bases from J; junction bases left unmatched: 6. The CDR3 length is 17 residues. CDR1 is LNHNV, CDR2 YYDKDF, per germline (reference sequence). CDR3: CATSITGESSYNSPLHF. CDR3 nucleotide sequence: TGTGCCACCAGCATAACAGGGGAAAGCTCCTATAATTCACCCCTCCACTTT.

The rearrangement links TRBV29-1 to TRBJ1-3; D gene uncertain. Looked up from germline, CDR1 is SQVTM and CDR2 is ANQGSEA. The CDR3 has 15 residues. The V end was cut by 1 base, the J end by 0 bases, with 10 bases between. CDR3 in DNA: TGCAGCGTTGAAGTCTTGGGAGACTCTGGAAACACCATATATTTT. Protein product: CSVEVLGDSGNTIYF.

The genes are TRBV12-5 and TRBJ2-7, with 10 bases lining up with TRBD1. In germline, CDR1 is LGHNT, CDR2 FRNRAP. After removal of 6 bases from V and 4 bases from J, the junction contained 6 bases not matched to a gene. The CDR3 sequence is 14 residues long. This CDR3 is CASGGTGVWYEQYF. The CDR3 nucleotides are TGTGCTAGTGGCGGGACAGGGGTTTGGTACGAGCAGTACTTC. The whole variable domain, filled in from reference TRBV12-5 and TRBJ2-7, reads DARVTQTPRHKVTEMGQEVTMRCQPILGHNTVFWYRQTMMQGLELLAYFRNRAPLDDSGMPKDRFSAEMPDATLATLKIQPSEPRDSAVYFCASGGTGVWYEQYFGPGTRLTVT.

The V and J genes are TRBV6-2 or TRBV6-3 and TRBJ1-1; 8 bases map to TRBD1. The CDR3 runs to 16 residues. In germline, CDR1 is MNHEY, CDR2 SVGEGT. V shed 4 bases and J 4 bases; nucleotides not matched to a gene: 11. The CDR3 DNA sequence: TGTGCCAGCAGTTCCAGGACAGGGCTTAGTTCCACTGAAGCTTTCTTT. Its protein is CASSSRTGLSSTEAFF.

J is TRBJ2-5 and V is TRBV4-1; D unclear. Germline CDR1 MGHRA, CDR2 YSYEKL. Trimming took 2 bases from V and 7 from J, leaving 11 bases between them. The CDR3 consists of 13 residues. CDR3 nucleotides: TGCGCCAGCAGCCAATACAGCTTGGGGACCCAGTACTTC. This sequence encodes CASSQYSLGTQYF.

The rearrangement joins TRBV23-1 to TRBJ2-7; 12 positions match TRBD2. TRBV23-1 is labeled an ORF, and its function is uncertain. This CDR3 region has 20 residues. V shed 2 bases and J 5 bases; nucleotides not matched to a gene: 19. The chain's CDR3 is CASSQGATSGGSAGGHEQYF. CDR3 DNA: TGCGCCAGCAGTCAAGGAGCGACTAGCGGGGGTTCGGCGGGGGGCCACGAGCAGTACTTC.

J is TRBJ2-7 and V is TRBV27; a weak D match, TRBD1 (5 bases). The V end was cut by 4 bases, the J end by 2 bases, with 12 bases between. The CDR3 loop spans 14 amino acids. Germline V gene data show CDR1 as MNHEY and CDR2 as SMNVEV (reference sequence). CDR3 sequence reads: CASSSQDSTYEQYF. In nucleotides, the CDR3 is TGTGCCAGCAGTTCCCAAGACAGTACCTACGAGCAGTACTTC.

The chain has TRBV7-2 and TRBJ2-7; TRBD2 matches 8 bases. V lost 4 bases and J lost 3; bases outside the gene matches: 2. This CDR3 has 13 residues. Germline V gene data show CDR1 as SGHTA and CDR2 as FQGNSA. The chain's CDR3 is CASSYGGVYEQYF. DNA for the CDR3: TGTGCCAGCAGCTACGGGGGGGTCTACGAGCAGTACTTC. Together with reference TRBV7-2 and TRBJ2-7, the CDR3 gives the full variable domain: GAGVSQSPSNKVTEKGKDVELRCDPISGHTALYWYRQSLGQGLEFLIYFQGNSAPDKSGLPSDRFSAERTGGSVSTLTIQRTQQEDSAVYLCASSYGGVYEQYFGPGTRLTVT.

The chain is built from TRBV19 and TRBJ1-1; weak D call: TRBD1 (6 bases). V lost 5 bases to trimming and J lost 3 bases, with 10 bases between them. CDR1 is LNHDA, CDR2 SQIVND, per germline (reference sequence). This CDR3 comprises 13 residues. CDR3 in DNA: TGTGCCAGTAGTGATAGACAGGACACTGAAGCTTTCTTT. Protein sequence: CASSDRQDTEAFF.

The CDR3 spells CASSQGYEEKLFF. Written as DNA, the CDR3 is TGTGCCAGCAGCCAAGGGTACGAGGAAAAACTGTTTTTT. V gene TRBV4-2 combines with J gene TRBJ1-4; unclear D gene. Germline CDR1 reads LGHNA; CDR2 reads YNFKEQ. This CDR3 contains 13 residues. V lost 1 base and J lost 8, with 8 bases in between.

The rearrangement uses TRBV5-6 and TRBJ2-5, with 9 bases fitting TRBD2. CDR1 and CDR2 from the germline V gene are SGHDT and YYEEEE. The V and J ends lost 2 bases and 2 bases, in that order; junction bases with no gene match: 1. The CDR3 sequence is 14 residues long. This chain's CDR3 is CASSFLAGQETQYF. The CDR3 nucleotides read TGTGCCAGCAGCTTTCTAGCGGGGCAAGAGACCCAGTACTTC. Looking up the rest from reference TRBV5-6 and TRBJ2-5 gives the full variable domain: DAGVTQSPTHLIKTRGQQVTLRCSPKSGHDTVSWYQQALGQGPQFIFQYYEEEERQRGNFPDRFSGHQFPNYSSELNVNALLLGDSALYLCASSFLAGQETQYFGPGTRLLVL.

This clone was picked up one time. This sequence joins TRBV28 and TRBJ2-3, with 10 bases that match TRBD1. V trimming: 7 bases; J trimming: 11 bases; junction bases outside the gene matches: 9. This CDR3 comprises 13 residues. Germline lookup yields CDR1 MDHEN and CDR2 SYDVKM. Written as DNA, the CDR3 is TGTGCCAGCACCCCCGGGACAGGGGAGCGGCAGTATTTT. Translated: CASTPGTGERQYF.

V usage is TRBV7-2 and J usage is TRBJ2-7, with a weak D call TRBD1 (6 bases). The ends were cut back, 7 bases at V and 2 bases at J, with 18 bases in the middle. CDR1 is SGHTA and CDR2 is FQGNSA in the germline V gene. This CDR3 spans 15 amino acids. The CDR3 DNA reads as TGTGCCAGCAACCCCTCAGGAGACAGGACCTACGAGCAGTACTTC. Amino acids: CASNPSGDRTYEQYF.

This clone came up a few times. V is TRBV5-5 and J is TRBJ1-2, with a weak D call TRBD1 (6 bases). Germline values: CDR1 SGHKS, CDR2 YYEKEE (reference sequence). The CDR3 runs 16 residues. Trimming removed 4 bases at V and 3 bases at J, with 19 bases between. Here the CDR3 DNA reads TGTGCCAGCAGCCCCGAATGGGGGGGCTCGGACTATGGCTACACCTTC. It encodes CASSPEWGGSDYGYTF.

The rearrangement uses TRBV25-1 and TRBJ2-3; D not resolved. Germline assignment: CDR1 MGHDK and CDR2 SYGVNS. This CDR3 spans 15 amino acids. Trimming cost V 4 bases and J 7 bases, with 18 bases left between them. The CDR3 protein is CASSAPTVATNTQYF. The CDR3, as DNA: TGTGCCAGCAGTGCCCCTACGGTAGCTACAAATACGCAGTATTTT.

This chain uses TRBV7-2 with TRBJ2-2; no clear D gene. The germline V gene has CDR1 SGHTA and CDR2 FQGNSA. The CDR3 length is 15 residues. Trimming pared 4 bases from V and 6 bases from J, leaving 15 bases between. CDR3: CASSWWQEGPGELFF. CDR3 DNA: TGTGCCAGCAGCTGGTGGCAGGAAGGTCCCGGGGAGCTGTTTTTT.